This T cell receptor (beta chain) was observed in a study of blood T cell repertoires in COVID-19 (dated by TCRdb to 2020 to 2022). Study-wide context: The collaborator samples originated in the United States, Italy and Spain and spanned the acute and convalescent phases of COVID-19. The material from the prospective study consisted of cDNA or gDNA derived from T cells, B-cell-depleted T cells, or PBMCs. The dataset comprised deeply sampled blood TCRbeta repertoires from subjects exposed to, actively infected with, or recovered from COVID-19. The repertoires were released in a freely available public database intended as a resource for research on the immune response to SARS-CoV-2. The samples were drawn from the first 160 participants of the ongoing ImmuneRACE study and from some 1,300 subjects provided by 6 global collaborators. Sample metadata almost always included a de-identified subject ID, COVID-19 status, age in years and sex. HLA class I and class II types, where available, came from metadata supplied by the sample provider rather than from assay-based typing. Study-wide findings and limitations: Clinical and demographic metadata were provided uncurated, with the amount varying by source and participant.

In Seattle, one collaborating source enrolled patients while the infection was active and tracked those patients longitudinally over the course of disease. Collaborating institutions collected whole blood in K2EDTA tubes following their own protocols. For TCRbeta analysis, collaborators shipped samples in one of three forms: frozen whole blood, isolated PBMCs, or DNA extracted from either of those sample types. Clipping removes 5 bases from V and 4 bases from J, with 2 as the unmatched junction base count. Looking up the germline V gene (reference sequence) yields CDR1 MNHEY and CDR2 SMNVEV. Reading from cysteine to phenylalanine, the CDR3 counts 13 amino acids. Only the CDR3 region is kept as DNA, spanning 39 bases read in frame from base 1. The immunoSEQ Assay, a bias-controlled multiplex PCR, was used to amplify TCRbeta CDR3 regions from genomic DNA. Per the original workflow: Within the assay, amplification of reference gene primers was used to estimate how many nucleated cells each sample contained. Sequence reads were collapsed and filtered to measure the absolute abundance of every unique TCRbeta CDR3 rearrangement. For each sample, productive Simpson clonality was calculated as the square root of Simpson's diversity index across productive rearrangements. This is the immuneACCESS table as TCRdb keeps it, with only in-frame sequences that have V and J called. A part of the clones is gone; compared with another copy, unresolved V genes explain less than half, and the rest is unexplained. The DNA gave D and trimming, while V, J and clone size come from that table. The sample table records over 200,000 clones; 85% to 90% of these occur just once. Roughly 3% of the sample is taken by the ten largest.

With regard to this clone: Its cognate antigen has yet to be identified. No base quality values were provided; no much bigger clone lies one nucleotide off.

This clonotype was obtained from a man younger than 40 with COVID-19, enrolled during active disease. Sample: peripheral blood. The sequence links TRBV27 to TRBJ1-5; the junction holds 7 bases that match TRBD1. The CDR3 reads CASSDRENQPQHF. DNA sequence: TGTGCCAGCAGTGACAGGGAAAATCAGCCCCAGCATTTT.